What follows are 30 T cell receptor beta chains derived from one specimen sequenced in a study of blood T cell repertoires in COVID-19. The table came from immunoSEQ multiplex PCR; TCRdb's copy has only in-frame clones and leaves some out. The repertoire consists of around 300,000 clones, with 88% occurring once and the leading ten covering more than 7.5%. Sequencing was carried out using peripheral blood. The receptors originated from a man between 18 and 35 years old with active or convalescent COVID-19.

The V call is TRBV7-8, the J call TRBJ1-6, with D possibly matching TRBD1 (5 bases). The length of the CDR3 is 15 residues. Germline V lookup: CDR1 SGHVS, CDR2 FQNEAQ. Trimming left V 3 bases short and J 7 bases short, with 13 bases between. The CDR3, as DNA: TGTGCCAGCAGCTTCCTGGGGCCGCAAAATTCACCCCTCCACTTT. Its protein is CASSFLGPQNSPLHF.

This clone appeared a single time. The chain recombines TRBV19 with TRBJ2-5, with a tentative D call TRBD2 (6 bases). Trimming removed 3 bases from V and 3 bases from J, with 20 bases in between. Germline V gene lookup returns CDR1 LNHDA and CDR2 SQIVND (reference sequence). The CDR3 contains 17 residues. The CDR3 reads CASSITGESRGKETQYF. The CDR3 DNA is TGTGCCAGTAGTATCACGGGGGAATCAAGGGGCAAAGAGACCCAGTACTTC. Full variable domain (rest looked up from reference TRBV19 and TRBJ2-5): DGGITQSPKYLFRKEGQNVTLSCEQNLNHDAMYWYRQDPGQGLRLIYYSQIVNDFQKGDIAEGYSVSREKKESFPLTVTSAQKNPTAFYLCASSITGESRGKETQYFGPGTRLLVL.

The V and J genes are TRBV5-1 and TRBJ2-5; 11 bases are shared with TRBD2. Trimming cost V 4 bases and J 3 bases; bases outside gene matches: 17. The V gene's germline CDR1 is SGHRS and CDR2 YFSETQ. The CDR3 is made up of 19 amino acids. The CDR3: CASSILCGSGGGCKETQYF. The CDR3 nucleotides read TGCGCCAGCAGCATACTTTGCGGTAGCGGGGGGGGATGTAAAGAGACCCAGTACTTC.

The chain uses TRBV3-1 (or the pseudogene TRBV3-2) and TRBJ2-5; tentative D call: TRBD1 (5 bases). Germline V gene data show CDR1 as LGHDT and CDR2 as YNNKEL (reference sequence). V was trimmed by 3 bases and J by 5 bases, leaving 22 bases between them. This CDR3 spans 17 amino acids. The CDR3 DNA reads as TGTGCCAGCAGCCAGAGAATCCAGGGCGTAGGGTGGGAGACCCAGTACTTC. It translates to CASSQRIQGVGWETQYF.

J is TRBJ2-7 and V is TRBV19, with a weak D call TRBD2 (5 bases). V lost 3 bases and J 5 bases, leaving 14 bases between the germline ends. The CDR3 is 14 residues long. The germline gives CDR1 LNHDA, CDR2 SQIVND (reference sequence). CDR3 protein: CASSMAGAYNEQYF. The CDR3 coding sequence is TGTGCCAGTAGTATGGCGGGCGCCTATAACGAGCAGTACTTC.

The chain has TRBV7-6 and TRBJ2-3; 10 positions agree with TRBD1. Germline loops: CDR1 SGHVS, CDR2 FNYEAQ. CDR3 length: 17 amino acids. Trimming removed 4 bases from V and 1 base from J; junction bases left unmatched: 8. The CDR3 nucleotides are TGTGCCAGCAGCTCACACACCGGGACAGGGGGCACAGATACGCAGTATTTT. Translation: CASSSHTGTGGTDTQYF.

V usage is TRBV10-3 and J usage is TRBJ2-1, with TRBD1 matching 10 bases. Trimming cost V 7 bases and J 5 bases; bases outside gene matches: 5. CDR3 length: 14 residues. Per germline, CDR1 ENHRY and CDR2 SYGVKD. Written as DNA, the CDR3 is TGTGCCATCATGGGTGGGACAGGGGACAATGAGCAGTTCTTC. Translating gives CAIMGGTGDNEQFF.

The chain is built from TRBV6-4 and TRBJ1-4; D is perhaps TRBD1 (5 bases). Per germline, CDR1 MRHNA and CDR2 SNTAGT. V was shortened by 11 bases and J by 8 bases, with 21 bases between the two germline ends. CDR3 length: 14 residues. CDR3 loop: CAPGGGEGWEKLFF. CDR3 nucleotides: TGTGCCCCCGGGGGTGGGGAAGGTTGGGAAAAACTGTTTTTT.

The chain recombines TRBV10-2 with TRBJ1-5; D remains ambiguous. The ends were cut back, 6 bases at V and 3 bases at J, with 12 bases in the middle. This CDR3 has 14 residues. CDR1 WSHSY and CDR2 SAAADI come from the germline V gene. CDR3: CASRSGELNQPQHF. The CDR3 region has the DNA TGCGCCAGCAGATCCGGGGAACTCAATCAGCCCCAGCATTTT.

Here the CDR3 DNA reads TGTGCCATCAGTGGACAGGTGCACTATGGCTACACCTTC. As protein: CAISGQVHYGYTF. V and J are TRBV10-3 and TRBJ1-2; tentative D call: TRBD1 (6 bases). The CDR3 spans 13 residues. CDR1 is ENHRY and CDR2 is SYGVKD in the germline V gene. V shed 4 bases and J shed 3 bases, with 9 bases lying between them.

The rearrangement links TRBV7-9 to TRBJ1-3, with D unclear. The V end was cut by 5 bases, the J end by 0 bases, with 11 bases between. From germline, CDR1 is SEHNR and CDR2 FQNEAQ (reference sequence). The length of the CDR3 is 15 residues. CDR3 DNA: TGTGCCAGCAGCCGCGACGGAGTCTCTGGAAACACCATATATTTT. This sequence encodes CASSRDGVSGNTIYF.

This sequence joins TRBV7-7 and TRBJ2-7, with unresolved D. Germline V lookup: CDR1 SSHAT, CDR2 FNYEAQ (reference sequence). The CDR3 sequence is 15 residues long. Trimming stripped 1 base from V and 0 bases from J, with 10 bases between. The CDR3 sequence: CASSLVHLSSYEQYF. In DNA, the CDR3 is TGTGCCAGCAGCTTAGTACACCTCAGCTCCTACGAGCAGTACTTC.

The rearrangement links TRBV29-1 to TRBJ1-3; D might be TRBD1 (5 bases). This CDR3 is built from 14 residues. Germline CDR1 SQVTM, CDR2 ANQGSEA. Trimming left V 5 bases short and J 0 bases short, with 11 bases between. The DNA of the CDR3 is TGCAGCGTTTTCGGGGGTTACTCTGGAAACACCATATATTTT. It yields the protein CSVFGGYSGNTIYF. Full variable domain (missing parts from reference TRBV29-1 and TRBJ1-3): SAVISQKPSRDICQRGTSLTIQCQVDSQVTMMFWYRQQPGQSLTLIATANQGSEATYESGFVIDKFPISRPNLTFSTLTVSNMSPEDSSIYLCSVFGGYSGNTIYFGEGSWLTVV.

CDR3 sequence: CASSSGQGADTQYF. CDR3 sequence (DNA): TGTGCCAGCAGCTCCGGACAGGGCGCAGATACGCAGTATTTT. The chain has TRBV5-8 and TRBJ2-3, with 8 bases aligning to TRBD1. CDR3 size: 14 residues. CDR1 is SGHTS, CDR2 YDEGEE, per germline. J was trimmed by 4 bases and V by 3 bases; bases with no gene match: 4.

This sequence joins TRBV12-5 and TRBJ1-2; the D gene is possibly TRBD1 (6 bases). CDR3 length: 15 residues. Trimming stripped 6 bases from V and 4 bases from J, with 18 bases between. Germline V CDR1 and CDR2: LGHNT, FRNRAP. In DNA form, the CDR3 reads TGTGCTAGTGGCCTCCTCAGGGGTGGGTTCTATGGCTACACCTTC. It codes for CASGLLRGGFYGYTF.

V gene TRBV29-1 combines with J gene TRBJ2-3; possible D gene TRBD1, 6 bases. The germline CDR1 and CDR2 sequences are SQVTM and ANQGSEA. The CDR3 is made up of 14 amino acids. The V gene lost 3 bases and the J gene lost 6 bases, with 16 bases spanning the gap. CDR3 protein: CSVDKSGQGDTQYF. The CDR3 bases are TGCAGCGTTGACAAATCGGGCCAGGGGGATACGCAGTATTTT.

This clone was observed a single time. This rearrangement joins TRBV3-1 (or the pseudogene TRBV3-2) to TRBJ1-1, with TRBD1 matching 8 bases. CDR1 is LGHDT and CDR2 is YNNKEL in the germline V gene (reference sequence). This CDR3 is 14 amino acids long. V dropped 0 bases and J dropped 7; count of bases not matched to a gene: 4. DNA for the CDR3: TGTGCCAGCAGCCAAGAACCAGGGGGCCTTGAAGCTTTCTTT. Translating it yields CASSQEPGGLEAFF.

This chain joins TRBV7-2 and TRBJ1-2; D ambiguous. The CDR3 spans 15 residues. Germline assignment: CDR1 SGHTA and CDR2 FQGNSA. The germline V and J ends were trimmed by 6 bases and 0 bases, with 14 bases remaining between them. The CDR3 DNA reads as TGTGCCAGCAGATTTGGGCCCTCCGCTAACTATGGCTACACCTTC. Translation: CASRFGPSANYGYTF.

V gene TRBV19 combines with J gene TRBJ1-2; possible D gene TRBD1, 6 bases. Germline CDR1 and CDR2: LNHDA and SQIVND (reference sequence). Trimming removed 7 bases from V and 7 bases from J, with 13 bases in between. The CDR3 runs 12 residues. The CDR3 protein is CASNTGTFGYTF. The CDR3 bases are TGTGCCAGTAACACAGGGACCTTTGGCTACACCTTC.

V and J are TRBV2 and TRBJ2-5; 7 bases are shared with TRBD2. The CDR3 runs 12 residues. Trimming took 6 bases from V and 6 from J; bases not matched to a gene: 4. The germline CDR1 and CDR2 sequences are SNHLY and FYNNEI. CDR3 sequence (DNA): TGTGCCAGCAGGGTGACTAGCAAGACCCAGTACTTC. Protein sequence: CASRVTSKTQYF.

The J gene is TRBJ2-1, the V gene TRBV3-1 (or the pseudogene TRBV3-2), with 7 bases that match TRBD1. CDR1 and CDR2 from the germline V gene are LGHDT and YNNKEL (reference sequence). This CDR3 contains 13 residues. J lost 8 bases, V lost 1 base, and 2 bases had no gene match. CDR3 nucleotide sequence: TGTGCCAGCAGCCAAGCACAGGGGTATGAGCAGTTCTTC. Translated: CASSQAQGYEQFF.

This chain connects TRBV27 to TRBJ2-1, with 7 bases that match TRBD2. The length of the CDR3 is 12 residues. V trimming: 3 bases; J trimming: 7 bases; junction bases outside the gene matches: 0. Per the germline V gene, CDR1 is MNHEY and CDR2 is SMNVEV (reference sequence). CDR3 DNA sequence: TGTGCCAGCAGTTTGCGGGGGAATGAGCAGTTCTTC. Translation gives CASSLRGNEQFF.

The chain is built from TRBV7-8 and TRBJ1-2; 8 nucleotides line up with TRBD1. The CDR3 contains 14 residues. CDR1 is SGHVS, CDR2 FQNEAQ, per germline. V shed 3 bases, J shed 7 bases, and the junction held 7 bases outside the gene matches. In nucleotides, the CDR3 is TGTGCCAGCAGCTTTGGGCAGGGGGCGGGTGGCTACACCTTC. Translated, it gives CASSFGQGAGGYTF.

The V and J genes are TRBV6-2 or TRBV6-3 and TRBJ2-7, with TRBD2 matching 7 bases. J was trimmed by 0 bases and V by 3 bases; bases with no gene match: 5. Per germline, CDR1 MNHEY and CDR2 SVGEGT. This CDR3 is built from 15 residues. The CDR3 loop reads CASSYASGNSYEQYF. The CDR3 nucleotides are TGTGCCAGCAGTTATGCTAGCGGCAACTCCTACGAGCAGTACTTC.

The chain combines TRBV9 with TRBJ1-6, with D unresolved. V lost 1 base and J 0 bases, leaving 8 bases between the germline ends. Germline CDR1 reads SGDLS; CDR2 reads YYNGEE. The CDR3 contains 16 residues. The CDR3 sequence is CASSVNPSSYNSPLHF. As DNA, the CDR3 is TGTGCCAGCAGCGTAAACCCGAGCTCCTATAATTCACCCCTCCACTTT.

This chain uses TRBV27 with TRBJ2-4, with no clear D. Germline loops: CDR1 MNHEY, CDR2 SMNVEV (reference sequence). The V and J ends lost 2 bases and 5 bases respectively, with 10 bases between them. The CDR3 is made up of 14 amino acids. The CDR3 region has the DNA TGTGCCAGCAGTTTAACTCTCAACCAAAACATTCAGTACTTC. Protein sequence: CASSLTLNQNIQYF.

The V gene is TRBV10-1, the J gene TRBJ2-3, with 12 bases lining up with TRBD1. V trimming: 5 bases; J trimming: 5 bases; junction bases outside the gene matches: 5. Germline V gene data show CDR1 as WNHNN and CDR2 as SYGVQD (reference sequence). The CDR3 contains 15 residues. The CDR3 loop is CASSPGTGGRDTQYF. As DNA, the CDR3 is TGCGCCAGCAGTCCCGGGACAGGGGGCAGAGATACGCAGTATTTT.

V and J are TRBV4-2 and TRBJ2-7; D is unresolved. CDR1 LGHNA and CDR2 YNFKEQ come from the germline V gene. V shed 3 bases and J shed 5 bases, with 11 bases lying between them. The CDR3 has 13 amino acids. CDR3 in amino acids: CASSQAAWDEQYF. CDR3 DNA: TGTGCCAGCAGCCAGGCGGCCTGGGACGAGCAGTACTTC.

The rearrangement uses TRBV6-5 and TRBJ1-1; D call uncertain. Germline V CDR1 and CDR2: MNHEY, SVGAGI. The ends were cut back, 8 bases at V and 5 bases at J, with 15 bases in the middle. The length of the CDR3 is 13 residues. The CDR3, as DNA: TGTGCCAGCCGCGGAGAAAAACAAACTGAAGCTTTCTTT. Residues: CASRGEKQTEAFF.

V usage is TRBV7-2 and J usage is TRBJ1-2; D gene ambiguous. The V end lost 4 bases, the J end lost 7 bases, and 16 bases lay between the germline ends. Per the germline V gene, CDR1 is SGHTA and CDR2 is FQGNSA. The CDR3 runs 14 residues. DNA of the CDR3: TGTGCCAGCAGCTATCCCGGGGTAGACTTTGGCTACACCTTC. Protein: CASSYPGVDFGYTF.